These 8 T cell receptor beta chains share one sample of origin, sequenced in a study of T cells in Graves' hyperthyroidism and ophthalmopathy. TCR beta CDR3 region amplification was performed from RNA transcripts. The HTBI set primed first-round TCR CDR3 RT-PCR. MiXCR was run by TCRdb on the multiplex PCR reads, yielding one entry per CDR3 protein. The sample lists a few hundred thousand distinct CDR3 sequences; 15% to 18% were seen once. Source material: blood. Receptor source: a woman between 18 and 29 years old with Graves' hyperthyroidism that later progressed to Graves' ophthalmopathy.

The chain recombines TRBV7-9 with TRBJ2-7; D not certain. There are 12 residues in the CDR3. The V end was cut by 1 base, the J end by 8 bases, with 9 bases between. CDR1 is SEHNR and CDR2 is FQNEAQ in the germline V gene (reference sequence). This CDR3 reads CASSLDRTKQYF. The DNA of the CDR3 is TGTGCCAGCAGCTTAGATCGAACTAAGCAGTACTTC.

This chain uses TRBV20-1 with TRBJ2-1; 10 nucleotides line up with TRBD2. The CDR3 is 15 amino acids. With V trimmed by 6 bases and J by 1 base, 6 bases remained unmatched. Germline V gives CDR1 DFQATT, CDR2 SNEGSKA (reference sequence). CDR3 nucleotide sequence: TGCAGTGCCAGGAGCGGGAGGGGGTCCTACAATGAGCAGTTCTTC. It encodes CSARSGRGSYNEQFF.

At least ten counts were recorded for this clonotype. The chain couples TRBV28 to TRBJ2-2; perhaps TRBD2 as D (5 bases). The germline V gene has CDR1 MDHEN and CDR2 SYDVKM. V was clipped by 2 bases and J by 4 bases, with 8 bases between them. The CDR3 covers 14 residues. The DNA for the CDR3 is TGTGCCAGCAGTTTAGGCGGAGGCACCGGGGAGCTGTTTTTT. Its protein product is CASSLGGGTGELFF.

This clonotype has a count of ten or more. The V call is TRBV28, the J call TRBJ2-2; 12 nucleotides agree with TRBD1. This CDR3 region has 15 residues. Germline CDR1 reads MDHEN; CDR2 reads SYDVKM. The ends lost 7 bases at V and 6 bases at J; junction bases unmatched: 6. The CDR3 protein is CASIRDRGLAGELFF. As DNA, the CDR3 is TGTGCCAGCATACGGGACAGGGGGCTTGCCGGGGAGCTGTTTTTT.

The CDR3 sequence is CSVGAGGGNTIYF. Here the CDR3 DNA reads TGCAGCGTTGGGGCAGGGGGAGGAAACACCATATATTTT. This chain joins TRBV29-1 and TRBJ1-3, with 7 bases aligning to TRBD1. The CDR3 loop spans 13 amino acids. The germline V gene has CDR1 SQVTM and CDR2 ANQGSEA. The V segment lost 4 bases and the J segment 4 bases; nucleotides outside the gene matches: 4.

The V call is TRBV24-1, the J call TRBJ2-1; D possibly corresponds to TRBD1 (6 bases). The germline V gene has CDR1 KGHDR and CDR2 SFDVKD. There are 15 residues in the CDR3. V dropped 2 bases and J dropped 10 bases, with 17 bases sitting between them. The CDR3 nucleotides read TGTGCCACCAGTGATTCGGAGCCGGGGACATCAGAGCAGTTCTTC. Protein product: CATSDSEPGTSEQFF.

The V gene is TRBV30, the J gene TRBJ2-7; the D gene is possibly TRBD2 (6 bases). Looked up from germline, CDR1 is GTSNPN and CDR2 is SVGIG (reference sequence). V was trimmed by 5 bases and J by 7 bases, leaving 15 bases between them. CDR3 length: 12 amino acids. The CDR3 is CAWGTGVLEQYF. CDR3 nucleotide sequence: TGTGCCTGGGGTACGGGAGTCTTGGAGCAGTACTTC.

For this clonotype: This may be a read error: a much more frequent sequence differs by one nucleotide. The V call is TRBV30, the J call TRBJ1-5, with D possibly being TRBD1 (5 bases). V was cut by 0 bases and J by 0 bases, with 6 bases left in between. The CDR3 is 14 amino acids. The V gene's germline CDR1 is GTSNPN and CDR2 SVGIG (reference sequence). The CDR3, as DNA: TGTGCCTGGAGTGTAGGGACTAGCAATCAGCCCCAGCATTTT. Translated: CAWSVGTSNQPQHF.